Below, one T cell receptor (beta chain) is given with its context. These data are taken from a study of blood T cell repertoires in COVID-19. Method: immunoSEQ multiplex PCR; TCRdb's copy keeps in-frame clones and lacks some. This sample has about 100,000 clones, with 65% to 90% found just once. The source of this sequence is a man aged 55 to 70 with acute or convalescent COVID-19. Sequenced input: peripheral blood.

The CDR3 protein is CASSPTSHEQFF. The CDR3 DNA reads TGTGCCAGCAGTCCGACTAGTCATGAGCAGTTCTTC. The chain has TRBV12-3 or TRBV12-4 and TRBJ2-1; possible D gene TRBD2, 6 bases. Trimming took 5 bases from V and 8 from J, leaving 10 bases between them. The length of the CDR3 is 12 residues.